This TCR beta chain was recovered during a study of blood T cell repertoires in COVID-19. Across the study: Collection of acute and convalescent COVID-19 samples took place in the United States, Italy and Spain.

Recovered status applied to Cohort 3 donors who had two consecutive negative PCRs. It also applied to those with clearance or with symptom resolution. Generated by immunoSEQ multiplex PCR, the TCRdb table keeps only in-frame clones and is missing some. The table records around 300,000 clones, around 90% of them present only once. The origin of this receptor is a woman in her twenties or thirties who had recovered from COVID-19. What was sequenced was PBMCs or T cells enriched from blood (not recorded which).

CDR3 residues: CATTLGQEGYGAQHF. Written as DNA, the CDR3 is TGTGCCACCACACTGGGACAGGAGGGGTACGGGGCCCAGCATTTT. V and J are TRBV19 and TRBJ1-5, with TRBD1 matching 8 bases. V dropped 10 bases and J dropped 11; count of bases not matched to a gene: 19. CDR1 is LNHDA and CDR2 is SQIVND in the germline V gene (reference sequence). The CDR3 sequence is 15 residues long.